The T cell receptor beta chain described here comes from a study of control samples from healthy donors and cancer patients. Measured with immunoSEQ multiplex PCR; TCRdb has only the in-frame clones, and not every one. The profile shows about 55,000 clones, around 95% of them singletons. This CDR3 region has 15 residues. Between the trimmed V and J ends, which lost 6 bases and 2 bases, there was a span of 17 bases. Germline CDR1 and CDR2: MNHEY and SVGEGT. Input material: blood. The clonotype was recovered from a woman under 30 in good health. The genes are TRBV6-2 or TRBV6-3 and TRBJ2-7; perhaps TRBD2 as D (7 bases). The CDR3 DNA sequence: TGTGCCAGCAGCCCTTGGGGGGGCCCGACCTACGAGCAGTACTTC. This codes for CASSPWGGPTYEQYF.